One sample yielded the 27 T cell receptor beta chains listed below, sequenced in a study of blood T cell repertoires in COVID-19. The data were produced by immunoSEQ multiplex PCR, yet TCRdb's version contains in-frame clones alone and is incomplete. The sample records fewer than 200,000 clones, approximately 87% being singletons. The specimen sequenced was peripheral blood. The source is a woman aged 18-30 years who had recovered from COVID-19.

The chain joins TRBV20-1 to TRBJ2-7; D is perhaps TRBD2 (5 bases). Deletions cut 6 bases from V and 4 bases from J, with 10 bases between. Looked up from germline, CDR1 is DFQATT and CDR2 is SNEGSKA (reference sequence). The CDR3 is 11 residues long. The CDR3: CSAKLEYEQYF. CDR3 in DNA: TGCAGTGCCAAACTAGAGTACGAGCAGTACTTC.

The chain joins TRBV24-1 to TRBJ2-7, with 7 bases matching TRBD2. Germline CDR1 KGHDR, CDR2 SFDVKD. The length of the CDR3 is 13 residues. Germline trimming cut 3 bases from V and 6 bases from J; bases unmatched to any gene: 4. CDR3 protein: CATSDRTSVEQYF. CDR3 DNA sequence: TGTGCCACCAGTGATCGTACTAGCGTCGAGCAGTACTTC.

This chain links TRBV6-5 with TRBJ1-2; TRBD1 might be the D (5 bases). Deletions cut 4 bases from V and 5 bases from J, with 17 bases between. This CDR3 is built from 15 residues. Germline V gene sequence: CDR1 MNHEY, CDR2 SVGAGI. This chain's CDR3 is CASSSRITGPYGYTF. In DNA form, the CDR3 reads TGTGCCAGCAGTTCACGAATCACAGGACCTTATGGCTACACCTTC.

The rearrangement uses TRBV5-1 and TRBJ2-3; possibly TRBD1 for D (5 bases). CDR3 length equals 16 residues. Germline lookup yields CDR1 SGHRS and CDR2 YFSETQ. The V end lost 5 bases, the J end lost 1 base, and 17 bases lay between the germline ends. CDR3 nucleotide sequence: TGCGCCAGCAGGACAGCCCTCCATTGGGGCACAGATACGCAGTATTTT. Protein: CASRTALHWGTDTQYF.

The chain uses TRBV18 and TRBJ2-5; 7 positions agree with TRBD1. The germline CDR1 and CDR2 sequences are KGHSH and LQKENI. The CDR3 runs to 17 residues. V gave up 3 bases and J gave up 7 bases; unmatched junction bases: 17. CDR3 region: CASSPPTGQDNLRTQYF. In DNA form, the CDR3 reads TGTGCCAGCTCACCCCCGACAGGGCAAGATAATTTGAGGACCCAGTACTTC.

This sequence joins TRBV6-1 and TRBJ1-3; 7 bases are shared with TRBD1. This CDR3 comprises 16 residues. Trimming took 4 bases from V and 0 from J; bases not matched to a gene: 6. Germline V CDR1 and CDR2: MNHNS, SASEGT. The CDR3 region is CASSGTRDSSGNTIYF. The DNA of the CDR3 is TGTGCCAGCAGTGGGACTCGGGACAGCTCTGGAAACACCATATATTTT.

The chain combines TRBV10-3 with TRBJ1-2, with D maybe TRBD1 (5 bases). V lost 3 bases and J lost 4, with 15 bases in between. Germline V gene lookup returns CDR1 ENHRY and CDR2 SYGVKD. This CDR3 region has 15 residues. The CDR3 DNA is TGTGCCATCAGTGATGGGGCAGTTACGATCTATGGCTACACCTTC. Its protein is CAISDGAVTIYGYTF.

V gene TRBV7-2 combines with J gene TRBJ2-3; no clear D gene. Germline V lookup: CDR1 SGHTA, CDR2 FQGNSA. The CDR3 is 14 residues long. V was pared by 1 base and J by 2 bases, with 7 bases between. The CDR3 DNA is TGTGCCAGCAGCTTAGGTGGCCTCACAGATACGCAGTATTTT. Its protein is CASSLGGLTDTQYF.

The chain employs TRBV3-1 (or the pseudogene TRBV3-2) and TRBJ1-3; 10 bases are shared with TRBD1. This CDR3 is 16 amino acids long. Germline CDR1 reads LGHDT; CDR2 reads YNNKEL (reference sequence). V was pared by 3 bases and J by 8 bases, with 10 bases of the junction left unmatched. CDR3 nucleotides: TGTGCCAGCAGCCACAAGATAGGACAGGGGGTAGACACCATATATTTT. It is translated as CASSHKIGQGVDTIYF.

The chain carries TRBV5-1 and TRBJ2-1; 9 positions agree with TRBD2. Germline assignment: CDR1 SGHRS and CDR2 YFSETQ. The trim removed 4 bases at V and 6 bases at J, leaving 11 bases unmatched. CDR3 size: 16 residues. For the CDR3, the DNA is TGCGCCAGCAGCGGAAGAGCGGGAGGAGGCAGCAATGAGCAGTTCTTC. This sequence encodes CASSGRAGGGSNEQFF.

The sample holds a few counts of this clone. The genes are TRBV1 and TRBJ1-5. TRBV1 is annotated as a pseudogene. CDR3 length: 15 amino acids. As DNA, the CDR3 is TGCACCAGCAGCCAAGAGGCGGGGGGTGGTCAGCCCCAGCATTTT. Translated, it gives CTSSQEAGGGQPQHF.

The CDR3 here is CASSPRQVFSGANVLTF. The CDR3 DNA reads TGTGCCAGCAGCCCCAGACAGGTCTTCTCTGGGGCCAACGTCCTGACTTTC. The chain carries TRBV7-2 and TRBJ2-6; D is perhaps TRBD1 (6 bases). The CDR3 runs 17 residues. Trimming removed 5 bases at V and 0 bases at J, with 14 bases between. Per germline, CDR1 SGHTA and CDR2 FQGNSA.

V and J are TRBV2 and TRBJ2-1; 10 nucleotides line up with TRBD2. J was trimmed by 5 bases and V by 6 bases; bases with no gene match: 7. The V gene's germline CDR1 is SNHLY and CDR2 FYNNEI. The CDR3 sequence is 15 residues long. In nucleotides, the CDR3 is TGTGCCAGCAGGCCCCTTAGCGGGAGGAACAATGAGCAGTTCTTC. Translated, it gives CASRPLSGRNNEQFF.

This clone occurred once. In DNA, the CDR3 is TGTGCCAGCAGTTGGCTGAGACAGGGAGCCAATTCACCCCTCCACTTT. Its translation: CASSWLRQGANSPLHF. The V and J genes are TRBV6-5 and TRBJ1-6; 7 nucleotides agree with TRBD1. The CDR3 spans 16 residues. Germline CDR1 MNHEY, CDR2 SVGAGI. With V trimmed by 4 bases and J by 7 bases, 10 bases remained unmatched.

This clone has a single count. This chain links TRBV23-1 with TRBJ2-3; tentatively, D is TRBD1 (5 bases). TRBV23-1 carries the ORF label, with uncertain function. Trimming removed 3 bases from V and 2 bases from J, with 15 bases in between. The CDR3 spans 16 residues. The CDR3 DNA sequence: TGCGCCAGCAGTCACTGGGGCCCTTTCGACACAGATACGCAGTATTTT. Its translation is CASSHWGPFDTDTQYF.

The gene calls are TRBV19 and TRBJ2-2; a possible D gene is TRBD2 (6 bases). Trimming took 5 bases from V and 7 from J, leaving 17 bases between them. Germline V gene data show CDR1 as LNHDA and CDR2 as SQIVND (reference sequence). The CDR3 loop spans 15 amino acids. The CDR3 is CASSVAGGPVGELFF. The CDR3 DNA reads as TGTGCCAGTAGTGTAGCCGGAGGGCCGGTCGGGGAGCTGTTTTTT.

The chain couples TRBV18 to TRBJ2-3, with a weak D call TRBD1 (6 bases). V was pared by 1 base and J by 1 base, with 9 bases between. The CDR3 has 15 amino acids. From germline, CDR1 is KGHSH and CDR2 LQKENI. The CDR3 nucleotides read TGTGCCAGCTCACCACAAGGGACACGCACAGATACGCAGTATTTT. Its protein is CASSPQGTRTDTQYF.

This chain joins TRBV15 and TRBJ1-2; D is possibly TRBD1 (5 bases). Germline CDR1 and CDR2: LNHNV and YYDKDF (reference sequence). This CDR3 has 14 amino acids. Between the trimmed V and J ends, which lost 4 bases and 8 bases, there was a span of 17 bases. This CDR3 reads CATSIETGLGGYTF. CDR3 nucleotides: TGTGCCACCAGCATTGAAACAGGTTTAGGAGGCTACACCTTC.

The chain combines TRBV18 with TRBJ1-1, with a weak D call TRBD1 (5 bases). The V end was cut by 3 bases, the J end by 3 bases, with 8 bases between. There are 13 residues in the CDR3. From germline, CDR1 is KGHSH and CDR2 LQKENI. CDR3 protein: CASSPPGYTEAFF. DNA of the CDR3: TGTGCCAGCTCACCTCCAGGGTACACTGAAGCTTTCTTT.

The chain is built from TRBV6-6 and TRBJ1-1; 7 nucleotides align to TRBD1. This CDR3 has 14 residues. The germline V gene has CDR1 MNHNY and CDR2 SVGAGI (reference sequence). V shed 8 bases and J 1 base; nucleotides not matched to a gene: 7. This CDR3 reads CASSKAGGNTEAFF. The DNA for the CDR3 is TGTGCCAGCTCAAAGGCAGGGGGGAACACTGAAGCTTTCTTT.

The rearrangement joins TRBV29-1 to TRBJ1-5; the D is unclear. Trimming stripped 6 bases from V and 5 bases from J, with 14 bases between. The CDR3 is made up of 13 amino acids. Germline CDR1 is SQVTM and CDR2 is ANQGSEA. CDR3 nucleotides: TGCAGCGTCAGACTTGGTGTCGATCAGCCCCAGCATTTT. Amino acid sequence: CSVRLGVDQPQHF.

V is TRBV24-1 and J is TRBJ1-1, with a tentative D call TRBD1 (6 bases). CDR3 size: 12 residues. V was shortened by 8 bases and J by 7 bases, with 13 bases between the two germline ends. Germline assignment: CDR1 KGHDR and CDR2 SFDVKD. CDR3 nucleotides: TGTGCCACCACGGGGGGGCAAGGTGAAGCTTTCTTT. Its protein product is CATTGGQGEAFF.

The rearrangement links TRBV7-2 to TRBJ2-1, with 14 bases fitting TRBD2. The CDR3 is 16 amino acids. The junction had 7 bases not matched to a gene; V was cut back by 5 bases and J by 7 bases. Germline CDR1 and CDR2: SGHTA and FQGNSA. DNA of the CDR3: TGTGCCAGCAGCCTACAGGGACTAGCGGGGGTTAATGAGCAGTTCTTC. This codes for CASSLQGLAGVNEQFF.

This sequence joins TRBV28 and TRBJ2-4; 7 nucleotides match TRBD2. This CDR3 contains 17 residues. V lost 5 bases, J lost 5 bases, and 15 bases stayed unmatched. The germline V gene encodes CDR1 MDHEN and CDR2 SYDVKM. CDR3 loop: CASSPRAGGGPQNIQYF. The CDR3 DNA sequence: TGTGCCAGCAGTCCTCGGGCTGGGGGAGGGCCGCAAAACATTCAGTACTTC.

The chain employs TRBV19 and TRBJ2-1, with TRBD2 identical over 9 bases. Germline CDR1 reads LNHDA; CDR2 reads SQIVND (reference sequence). Losses at the gene ends were 5 bases for V and 9 bases for J; bases not matched to a gene: 11. This CDR3 comprises 15 residues. CDR3 region: CASSSGASGKSEQFF. CDR3 coding DNA: TGTGCCAGTAGTTCAGGGGCTAGCGGGAAGAGTGAGCAGTTCTTC.

The count of this clone is one. The chain has TRBV9 and TRBJ2-6; TRBD1 might be the D (6 bases). Germline CDR1 is SGDLS and CDR2 is YYNGEE. CDR3 length equals 15 residues. V lost 3 bases to trimming and J lost 1 base, with 8 bases between them. This chain's CDR3 is CASSGTGSGANVLTF. CDR3 nucleotides: TGTGCCAGCAGCGGAACAGGGTCTGGGGCCAACGTCCTGACTTTC. Complete variable domain (other parts from reference TRBV9 and TRBJ2-6): DSGVTQTPKHLITATGQRVTLRCSPRSGDLSVYWYQQSLDQGLQFLIQYYNGEERAKGNILERFSAQQFPDLHSELNLSSLELGDSALYFCASSGTGSGANVLTFGAGSRLTVL.

The chain joins TRBV7-2 to TRBJ2-2; unclear D gene. This CDR3 contains 14 residues. Trimming took off 0 bases at V and 2 bases at J, with 4 bases between the two ends. Germline values: CDR1 SGHTA, CDR2 FQGNSA. In nucleotides, the CDR3 is TGTGCCAGCAGCTTAGCCAGAAACACCGGGGAGCTGTTTTTT. It codes for CASSLARNTGELFF.